This T cell receptor beta chain emerged from a study of blood T cell repertoires in COVID-19. Generated by immunoSEQ multiplex PCR, the TCRdb table keeps only in-frame clones and is missing some. The data show approximately 180,000 clones, more than 70% seen once. This clone was seen only once. This CDR3 comprises 14 residues. The germline V gene encodes CDR1 SGHRS and CDR2 YFSETQ. Trimming removed 0 bases from V and 5 bases from J; junction bases left unmatched: 0. This chain uses TRBV5-1 with TRBJ1-4, with TRBD1 matching over 8 bases. The receptor was derived from a person aged 65-85 years with COVID-19, enrolled during active disease. Sequenced material: peripheral blood. The CDR3 DNA reads TGCGCCAGCAGCTTGGGACAGGGGAATGAAAAACTGTTTTTT. Protein product: CASSLGQGNEKLFF.